This TCR beta chain was recorded in a study of CD8+ T cells in alopecia areata. Study-level background: The protocol delivered tofacitinib for 6 to 18 months, then withdrew it for 6 months.

The authors extracted RNA and reverse transcribed it into cDNA as the sequencing template. Sequencing used immunoSEQ multiplex PCR; TCRdb keeps in-frame clones, though not all of them. The sample has 160,000 or so clones, approximately 65% seen once; the top ten hold roughly 0.91%. Study-level results: Higher clonality was seen in lesional scalp than in normal scalp, especially in alopecia totalis/universalis. Sharing of TCR sequences between patients (possibly for HLA-related reasons) was less clear than in mice. Among the top 100, expanded CD8+ clones were significantly decreased by tofacitinib, as was scalp clonality.

Treatment given: oral pan-JAK inhibitor, 5-10 mg twice daily. Germline CDR1 and CDR2: GTSNPN and SVGIG (reference sequence). The V gene lost 2 bases and the J gene lost 5 bases, with 6 bases spanning the gap. The CDR3 has 12 amino acids. A note on this clone: No antigen is known for it.

The sample here was CD4+ T cells sorted from blood, taken at week 4, from a patient treated with tofacitinib. This TCR derives from a human donor with alopecia areata. The chain links TRBV30 to TRBJ2-2; D gene ambiguous. The CDR3 protein is CAWSRETGELFF. DNA for the CDR3: TGTGCCTGGAGTCGAGAAACCGGGGAGCTGTTTTTT.